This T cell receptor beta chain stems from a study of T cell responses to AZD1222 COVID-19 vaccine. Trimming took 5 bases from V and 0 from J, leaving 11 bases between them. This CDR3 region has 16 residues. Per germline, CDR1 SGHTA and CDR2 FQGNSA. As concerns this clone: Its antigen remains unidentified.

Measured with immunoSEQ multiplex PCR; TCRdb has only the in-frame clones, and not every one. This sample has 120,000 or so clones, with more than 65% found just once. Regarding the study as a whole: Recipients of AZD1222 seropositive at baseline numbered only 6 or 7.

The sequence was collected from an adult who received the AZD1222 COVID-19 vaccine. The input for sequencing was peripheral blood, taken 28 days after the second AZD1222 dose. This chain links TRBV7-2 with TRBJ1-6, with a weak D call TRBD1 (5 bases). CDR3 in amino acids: CASSRTPRSYNSPLHF. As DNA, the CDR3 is TGTGCCAGCAGCCGGACACCTCGCTCCTATAATTCACCCCTCCACTTT.